The 5 T cell receptor beta chains presented below share a single source sample, sequenced in a study of blood T cell repertoires in COVID-19. Data came from immunoSEQ multiplex PCR; TCRdb stores just in-frame clones and leaves some out. Seen here are roughly 350,000 clones, 75% to 90% observed once, and the top ten hold around 6%. Sequencing was carried out using peripheral blood. These receptors all stem from a woman aged 45 to 65 with COVID-19, enrolled during active disease.

The chain combines TRBV19 with TRBJ2-1; 15 bases align to TRBD2. With 3 bases clipped from V and 6 bases from J, the junction kept 0 bases outside the gene matches. Germline CDR1 reads LNHDA; CDR2 reads SQIVND (reference sequence). This CDR3 has 15 residues. For the CDR3, the DNA is TGTGCCAGTAGTATGGGACTAGCGGGGGGCAATGAGCAGTTCTTC. As protein: CASSMGLAGGNEQFF.

This clone was detected a few times. The CDR3 loop is CAISESGQGHQPQHF. CDR3 bases: TGTGCCATCAGTGAGTCTGGACAGGGTCATCAGCCCCAGCATTTT. This chain links TRBV10-3 with TRBJ1-5; TRBD1 agrees at 8 bases. V shed 0 bases, J shed 5 bases, and the junction held 3 bases outside the gene matches. The germline V gene encodes CDR1 ENHRY and CDR2 SYGVKD. This CDR3 region has 15 residues.

This clone was counted only a few times. The chain employs TRBV6-5 and TRBJ1-1, with TRBD1 matching over 8 bases. Germline lookup yields CDR1 MNHEY and CDR2 SVGAGI. J gave up 5 bases and V 5 bases, and 4 bases lay outside the gene matches. This CDR3 is built from 13 residues. In DNA, the CDR3 is TGTGCCAGCAGTCAGGGGGCGCGAACTGAAGCTTTCTTT. Protein: CASSQGARTEAFF.

The J gene is TRBJ2-3, the V gene TRBV9, with 7 nucleotides matching TRBD1. CDR1 SGDLS and CDR2 YYNGEE come from the germline V gene. The CDR3 runs 14 residues. With 4 bases clipped from V and 3 bases from J, the junction kept 5 bases outside the gene matches. The CDR3 coding sequence is TGTGCCAGCAGCTCCCGACAGGGTACAGATACGCAGTATTTT. It yields the protein CASSSRQGTDTQYF.

The gene calls are TRBV7-8 and TRBJ2-5; D might be TRBD1 (5 bases). There are 13 residues in the CDR3. Looked up from germline, CDR1 is SGHVS and CDR2 is FQNEAQ. Trimming removed 5 bases at V and 5 bases at J, with 12 bases between. CDR3: CASSDARGETQYF. Written as DNA, the CDR3 is TGTGCCAGCAGCGACGCTAGGGGCGAGACCCAGTACTTC.